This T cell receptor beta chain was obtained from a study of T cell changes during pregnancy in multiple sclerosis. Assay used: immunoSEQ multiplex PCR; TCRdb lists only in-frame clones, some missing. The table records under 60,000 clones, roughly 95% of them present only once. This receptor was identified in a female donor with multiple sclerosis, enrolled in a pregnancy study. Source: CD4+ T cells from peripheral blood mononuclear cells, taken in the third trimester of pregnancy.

For the CDR3, the DNA is TGTGCCAGTGCCCAGGGGGCGAGCAATCAGCCCCAGCATTTT. As protein: CASAQGASNQPQHF. V gene TRBV6-1 combines with J gene TRBJ1-5; 8 bases are shared with TRBD1. CDR1 MNHNS and CDR2 SASEGT come from the germline V gene. The CDR3 spans 14 residues. V shed 9 bases and J 1 base; nucleotides not matched to a gene: 5.